The 16 T cell receptor beta chains listed next were all sequenced from one sample in a study of regulatory T cells in long-lasting Graves disease. Stated time point: newly diagnosed GD, antithyroid drugs for less than 3 months. The TCR library was prepared using RNA isolated from PBMCs. TCR beta libraries were built with iRepertoire HTBI primers and Arm-PCR of CDR3 regions. Each CDR3 protein is one row after TCRdb ran MiXCR on the multiplex PCR reads. The data contain 550,000 to 600,000 distinct CDR3 sequences, about 15% of them seen just once; the ten biggest clones take up about 12%. These data were likewise used in another study, on T cells in Graves' hyperthyroidism and ophthalmopathy.

The source material was peripheral blood mononuclear cells (PBMCs), sampled at new diagnosis, from a patient treated with antithyroid drugs. The receptors shown here come from a young man with Graves disease.

In its sample, this clonotype was seen many times. The chain employs TRBV11-2 and TRBJ2-2, with 9 bases fitting TRBD2. Germline CDR1 is SGHAT and CDR2 is FQNNGV. This CDR3 is built from 16 residues. V shed 4 bases, J shed 3 bases, and the junction held 6 bases outside the gene matches. CDR3 in DNA: TGTGCCAGCAGCTCTAGGACTAGCGTCGACACCGGGGAGCTGTTTTTT. Its protein is CASSSRTSVDTGELFF.

This clonotype turned up a few times. The chain employs TRBV7-6 and TRBJ2-1; D remains unclear. Trimming cost V 5 bases and J 7 bases, with 12 bases left between them. The CDR3 runs 13 residues. Germline values: CDR1 SGHVS, CDR2 FNYEAQ. The DNA of the CDR3 is TGTGCCAGCAGCCCTGTTGGGCGTAATGAGCAGTTCTTC. Protein product: CASSPVGRNEQFF.

The CDR3 loop is CATSEFSGRSDEQFF. The DNA of the CDR3 is TGTGCCACCAGCGAGTTTAGCGGGAGATCAGATGAGCAGTTCTTC. This chain links TRBV15 with TRBJ2-1, with TRBD2 matching 9 bases. The CDR3 consists of 15 residues. Trimming removed 5 bases from V and 8 bases from J; junction bases left unmatched: 10. Germline V gene data show CDR1 as LNHNV and CDR2 as YYDKDF (reference sequence).

This chain links TRBV29-1 with TRBJ1-1; D may be TRBD1 (5 bases). The CDR3 length is 14 residues. Germline V gene data show CDR1 as SQVTM and CDR2 as ANQGSEA. V shed 6 bases and J shed 0 bases, with 14 bases lying between them. The CDR3 here is CSVYGGGMNTEAFF. In DNA, the CDR3 is TGCAGCGTGTATGGGGGGGGGATGAACACTGAAGCTTTCTTT.

This clonotype was recorded at least ten times. The chain has TRBV7-9 and TRBJ2-7; TRBD2 is a possible D gene (5 bases). Germline V gene lookup returns CDR1 SEHNR and CDR2 FQNEAQ (reference sequence). This CDR3 has 13 residues. V gave up 0 bases and J gave up 7 bases, with 10 bases separating them. The CDR3 loop reads CASSLASAVEQYF. CDR3 nucleotides: TGTGCCAGCAGCTTAGCCTCAGCGGTGGAGCAGTACTTC. Drawing the rest from reference TRBV7-9 and TRBJ2-7, the complete variable domain is DTGVSQNPRHKITKRGQNVTFRCDPISEHNRLYWYRQTLGQGPEFLTYFQNEAQLEKSRLLSDRFSAERPKGSFSTLEIQRTEQGDSAMYLCASSLASAVEQYFGPGTRLTVT.

On this clonotype itself: A much larger clone lies one base from this, so it may be a read error. The J gene is TRBJ2-3, the V gene TRBV11-2; 7 nucleotides agree with TRBD2. Germline V gives CDR1 SGHAT, CDR2 FQNNGV. With 7 bases clipped from V and 4 bases from J, the junction kept 14 bases outside the gene matches. The CDR3 consists of 16 residues. CDR3 amino acids: CASKVAGGSMADTQYF. The CDR3 DNA reads as TGTGCCAGCAAGGTCGCTGGCGGGAGTATGGCAGATACGCAGTATTTT.

The chain links TRBV19 to TRBJ2-3; 10 bases align to TRBD2. Germline V CDR1 and CDR2: LNHDA, SQIVND (reference sequence). V shed 8 bases, J shed 1 base, and the junction held 9 bases outside the gene matches. The CDR3 runs to 16 residues. CDR3 region: CASREREGPRTDTQYF. CDR3 in DNA: TGTGCCAGTCGGGAGCGGGAGGGCCCGCGCACAGATACGCAGTATTTT.

This clonotype was detected many times. This chain links TRBV5-1 with TRBJ2-4; possibly TRBD2 for D (6 bases). The germline gives CDR1 SGHRS, CDR2 YFSETQ. The germline V and J ends were trimmed by 5 bases and 4 bases, with 13 bases remaining between them. The CDR3 length is 14 residues. This CDR3 is CASSSGEQKNIQYF. CDR3 sequence (DNA): TGCGCCAGCAGTTCGGGGGAACAGAAAAACATTCAGTACTTC. The full variable domain, rest sourced from reference TRBV5-1 and TRBJ2-4, is KAGVTQTPRYLIKTRGQQVTLSCSPISGHRSVSWYQQTPGQGLQFLFEYFSETQRNKGNFPGRFSGRQFSNSRSEMNVSTLELGDSALYLCASSSGEQKNIQYFGAGTRLSVL.

This clonotype was observed many times. The rearrangement uses TRBV28 and TRBJ1-1; D is perhaps TRBD1 (5 bases). Germline CDR1 is MDHEN and CDR2 is SYDVKM. The CDR3 contains 13 residues. The V end lost 5 bases, the J end lost 10 bases, and 17 bases lay between the germline ends. CDR3 protein: CASSPGTMGRAFF. Here the CDR3 DNA reads TGTGCCAGCAGTCCCGGGACTATGGGTAGAGCTTTCTTT.

This clonotype has at least ten counts. The chain recombines TRBV13 with TRBJ2-1; 8 positions match TRBD2. Losses at the gene ends were 3 bases for V and 3 bases for J; bases not matched to a gene: 7. The CDR3 loop spans 16 amino acids. The V gene's germline CDR1 is PRHDT and CDR2 FYEKMQ (reference sequence). The CDR3 loop is CASSFSVAGLYNEQFF. CDR3 in DNA: TGTGCCAGCAGCTTCTCAGTAGCGGGACTCTACAATGAGCAGTTCTTC.

The chain recombines TRBV7-9 with TRBJ2-7, with D unclear. V shed 1 base and J shed 1 base, with 8 bases lying between them. The germline V gene has CDR1 SEHNR and CDR2 FQNEAQ (reference sequence). This CDR3 spans 14 amino acids. CDR3 bases: TGTGCCAGCAGCTTAGAGGGCAGGTCCTACGAGCAGTACTTC. It specifies CASSLEGRSYEQYF.

There are a few counts of this clonotype. This sequence joins TRBV5-1 and TRBJ1-2; 9 bases match TRBD1. The V gene's germline CDR1 is SGHRS and CDR2 YFSETQ. The CDR3 length is 14 residues. V shed 6 bases and J 2 bases; nucleotides not matched to a gene: 5. The CDR3 protein is CASTTGGGNYGYTF. The CDR3 nucleotides are TGCGCCAGCACGACAGGGGGAGGAAACTATGGCTACACCTTC.

This clonotype was detected a few times. This chain's CDR3 is CASSGSRGPGNTIYF. CDR3 nucleotides: TGTGCCAGCAGTGGGAGTAGGGGGCCTGGAAACACCATATATTTT. The chain recombines TRBV2 with TRBJ1-3, with TRBD1 matching over 7 bases. This CDR3 contains 15 residues. V lost 4 bases to trimming and J lost 2 bases; unmatched junction nucleotides: 5. Germline V gene data show CDR1 as SNHLY and CDR2 as FYNNEI.

This clonotype was counted many times. The chain joins TRBV28 to TRBJ1-1; D might be TRBD1 (6 bases). Trimming removed 3 bases from V and 3 bases from J, with 8 bases in between. Germline lookup yields CDR1 MDHEN and CDR2 SYDVKM. The CDR3 runs 13 residues. The CDR3 nucleotides are TGTGCCAGCAGTTTCAGGGGCCACACTGAAGCTTTCTTT. Protein product: CASSFRGHTEAFF.

At least ten counts were recorded for this clonotype. The genes are TRBV10-3 and TRBJ1-5; possibly TRBD1 for D (5 bases). The CDR3 is 15 amino acids. The germline V gene encodes CDR1 ENHRY and CDR2 SYGVKD. Trimming left V 0 bases short and J 0 bases short, with 6 bases between. In nucleotides, the CDR3 is TGTGCCATCAGTGAGTCGACAGTTAGCAATCAGCCCCAGCATTTT. It yields the protein CAISESTVSNQPQHF.

This rearrangement joins TRBV4-1 to TRBJ2-7, with 7 bases matching TRBD1. Unmatched junction bases numbered 9, after V lost 4 bases and J lost 3 bases. The CDR3 covers 15 residues. Per germline, CDR1 MGHRA and CDR2 YSYEKL. The CDR3 reads CASSPTRQGIYEQYF. The CDR3 nucleotides read TGCGCCAGCAGCCCTACCCGACAGGGAATCTACGAGCAGTACTTC.